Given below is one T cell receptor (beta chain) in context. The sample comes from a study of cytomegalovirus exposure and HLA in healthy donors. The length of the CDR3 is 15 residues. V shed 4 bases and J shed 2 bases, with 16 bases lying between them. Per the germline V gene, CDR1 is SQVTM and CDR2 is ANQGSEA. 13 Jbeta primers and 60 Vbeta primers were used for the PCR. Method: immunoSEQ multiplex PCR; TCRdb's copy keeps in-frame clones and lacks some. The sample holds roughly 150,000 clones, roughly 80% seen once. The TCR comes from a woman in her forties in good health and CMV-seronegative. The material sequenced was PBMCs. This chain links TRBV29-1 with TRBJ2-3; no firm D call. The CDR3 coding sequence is TGCAGCGTTGTCCTCGCGTATAAATACACAGATACGCAGTATTTT. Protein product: CSVVLAYKYTDTQYF.